These T cell receptor beta chains were read from a single sample in a study of blood T cell repertoires in COVID-19. Sequenced by immunoSEQ multiplex PCR; TCRdb stores in-frame clones only, minus some. The profile shows some 210,000 clones, around 82% of them singletons. The sample taken for sequencing was peripheral blood. The receptors were sampled from a man aged 50 or older with active or convalescent COVID-19. Both conserved end residues are part of each CDR3. The order of the fields is D gene, V gene, clone size, J gene, CDR3 protein, CDR3 DNA. A D gene is named only where the DNA matches it firmly. For some rows the clone size is stated as once, few or many, or as a class when expanded; others skip it.

-,TRBV19,-,TRBJ1-2,CASSQGLYGYTF,TGTGCCAGTAGTCAGGGGCTGTATGGCTACACCTTC
-,TRBV2,-,TRBJ1-3,CASSVRQPRSGNTIYF,TGTGCCAGCAGTGTTCGACAGCCTCGCTCTGGAAACACCATATATTTT
-,TRBV4-1,-,TRBJ1-4,CASSLFPVTARPNDNEKLFF,TGCGCCAGCAGCCTTTTTCCGGTAACCGCTCGCCCTAACGATAATGAAAAACTGTTTTTT
-,TRBV5-1,-,TRBJ2-6,CASSHTAGRSGANVLTF,TGCGCCAGCAGCCACACGGCAGGGCGCTCTGGGGCCAACGTCCTGACTTTC
-,TRBV28,-,TRBJ1-5,CASSFLGGGNQPQHF,TGTGCCAGCAGTTTTCTCGGGGGGGGCAATCAGCCCCAGCATTTT
TRBD2,TRBV9,-,TRBJ2-1,CASSPPLAGSEQFF,TGTGCCAGCAGCCCCCCTTTAGCGGGAAGTGAGCAGTTCTTC
-,TRBV6-6,-,TRBJ2-7,CASSSYLKYEQYF,TGTGCCAGCAGTTCCTATCTTAAGTACGAGCAGTACTTC
-,TRBV25-1,few,TRBJ1-6,CASTGVTNSPLHF,TGTGCCAGCACGGGAGTAACGAATTCACCCCTCCACTTT
-,TRBV2,-,TRBJ1-5,CASTGGSNQPQHF,TGTGCCAGCACTGGGGGCAGCAATCAGCCCCAGCATTTT
-,TRBV5-1,-,TRBJ2-1,CASSLGTRELQFF,TGCGCCAGCAGCTTGGGGACACGCGAGCTGCAGTTCTTC
TRBD2,TRBV5-1,-,TRBJ2-1,CASSWGGNNEQFF,TGCGCCAGCAGCTGGGGGGGAAACAATGAGCAGTTCTTC
-,TRBV10-2,-,TRBJ2-6,CASRPEGSGANVLTF,TGCGCCAGCAGGCCAGAGGGATCTGGGGCCAACGTCCTGACTTTC
TRBD1,TRBV18,-,TRBJ1-1,CASSPKTGTVGMNTEAFF,TGTGCCAGCTCACCTAAAACGGGGACAGTTGGCATGAACACTGAAGCTTTCTTT
-,TRBV15,-,TRBJ1-3,CATSRVPFDTDSGNTIYF,TGTGCCACCAGCAGAGTTCCCTTCGACACTGACTCTGGAAACACCATATATTTT
-,TRBV2,-,TRBJ2-4,CASSPGGAAKNIQYF,TGTGCCAGCAGCCCAGGAGGGGCGGCCAAAAACATTCAGTACTTC
-,TRBV19,-,TRBJ1-5,CASSKYATGVLGNQPQHF,TGTGCCAGTAGCAAGTATGCTACAGGAGTCCTGGGCAATCAGCCCCAGCATTTT
-,TRBV7-9,few,TRBJ1-6,CASSSNNSPLHF,TGTGCCAGCAGCTCTAATAATTCACCCCTCCACTTT
-,TRBV19,-,TRBJ1-5,CASSPPRPREKQPQHF,TGTGCCAGTAGTCCCCCCCGGCCCCGGGAGAAACAGCCCCAGCATTTT
TRBD1,TRBV19,-,TRBJ1-1,CASSIGLTGGPETEAFF,TGTGCCAGTAGTATAGGACTCACAGGGGGGCCAGAGACTGAAGCTTTCTTT
-,TRBV15,-,TRBJ1-1,CATSRGFEGNTEAFF,TGTGCCACCAGCAGAGGATTTGAGGGGAACACTGAAGCTTTCTTT
-,TRBV3-1/TRBV3-2,-,TRBJ2-5,CASSPSGTQETQYF,TGTGCCAGCAGCCCTTCGGGGACTCAAGAGACCCAGTACTTC
-,TRBV9,once,TRBJ2-7,CASSPRWGGAYEQYF,TGTGCCAGCAGCCCTCGCTGGGGGGGGGCTTACGAGCAGTACTTC
-,TRBV10-3,-,TRBJ2-3,CASRGEGRDTQYF,TGTGCCTCACGGGGTGAAGGGAGAGATACGCAGTATTTT
-,TRBV7-2,-,TRBJ1-3,CASARGFGNTIYF,TGTGCCAGCGCTAGGGGCTTTGGAAACACCATATATTTT
-,TRBV5-5,-,TRBJ2-2,CASSVTGTNTGELFF,TGTGCCAGCAGCGTTACCGGGACAAACACCGGGGAGCTGTTTTTT
-,TRBV10-3,few,TRBJ2-7,CAIRGYDSSYEQYF,TGTGCCATCAGGGGGTATGACAGCTCCTACGAGCAGTACTTC
TRBD1,TRBV30,-,TRBJ1-2,CAWTRAGGYYGYTF,TGTGCCTGGACTAGGGCAGGGGGATACTATGGCTACACCTTC
-,TRBV10-3,-,TRBJ1-1,CAISDRAKENTEAFF,TGTGCCATCAGTGACAGGGCAAAGGAAAACACTGAAGCTTTCTTT
TRBD1,TRBV9,few,TRBJ1-4,CASSASGTGREKLFF,TGTGCCAGCAGCGCTTCCGGGACAGGGAGGGAAAAACTGTTTTTT
-,TRBV27,-,TRBJ2-6,CASSPHPSVLTF,TGTGCCAGCAGTCCACACCCTAGCGTCCTGACTTTC
-,TRBV18,-,TRBJ2-7,CASSPGGNIYEQYF,TGTGCCAGCTCACCGGGCGGGAACATCTACGAGCAGTACTTC
-,TRBV28,-,TRBJ1-5,CASTKTRVGQPQHF,TGTGCCAGCACTAAAACACGGGTCGGCCAGCCCCAGCATTTT
TRBD1,TRBV5-1,-,TRBJ2-1,CASSLGGYRGSYNEQFF,TGCGCCAGCAGCTTGGGTGGTTACAGGGGTTCCTACAATGAGCAGTTCTTC
-,TRBV18,-,TRBJ2-6,CASSRQLSGANVLTF,TGTGCCAGCTCTCGCCAACTATCTGGGGCCAACGTCCTGACTTTC
TRBD2,TRBV19,-,TRBJ2-1,CASSIGGGEQFF,TGTGCCAGTAGTATTGGCGGGGGGGAGCAGTTCTTC
-,TRBV6-5,-,TRBJ2-7,CASSPDSSYEQYF,TGTGCCAGCAGTCCGGACAGTTCCTACGAGCAGTACTTC
-,TRBV28,once,TRBJ1-2,CASRSTDMTTYYGYTF,TGTGCCAGCAGATCAACGGACATGACGACCTACTATGGCTACACCTTC
-,TRBV12-3/TRBV12-4,-,TRBJ1-1,CASSDRGREAFF,TGTGCCAGCAGTGACCGGGGAAGAGAAGCTTTCTTT
TRBD2,TRBV5-1,-,TRBJ2-3,CASSSTPGGTSTDTQYF,TGCGCCAGCAGCTCAACACCCGGGGGGACTAGCACAGATACGCAGTATTTT
-,TRBV20-1,-,TRBJ2-7,CSAYVSYEQYF,TGCAGTGCGTACGTGAGCTACGAGCAGTACTTC
-,TRBV9,-,TRBJ2-1,CASSVASSVYNEQFF,TGTGCCAGCAGCGTCGCCTCTAGCGTCTACAATGAGCAGTTCTTC
-,TRBV27,few,TRBJ1-2,CASSLSNSAKYGYTF,TGTGCCAGCAGTTTATCGAATAGCGCCAAATATGGCTACACCTTC
-,TRBV15,-,TRBJ2-1,CATSANSREKRLEQFF,TGTGCCACCAGTGCCAATTCCCGGGAAAAACGGCTTGAGCAGTTCTTC
-,TRBV6-1,once,TRBJ1-6,CASSEGSSYNSPLHF,TGTGCCAGCAGTGAAGGCAGCTCCTATAATTCACCCCTCCACTTT
-,TRBV4-2,-,TRBJ2-3,CASSQERGATDTQYF,TGTGCCAGCAGCCAAGAACGGGGGGCAACAGATACGCAGTATTTT
-,TRBV5-6,-,TRBJ1-2,CASSFRGGTTYGYTF,TGTGCCAGCAGCTTTAGGGGCGGAACCACCTATGGCTACACCTTC